A selection of T cell receptor beta chains follows, all from one sample in a study of blood T cell repertoires in COVID-19. Libraries were prepared by immunoSEQ multiplex PCR; TCRdb keeps only in-frame clonotypes and omits some of them. The sample lists some 230,000 clones, more than 85% occurring once. Material for sequencing was peripheral blood. Receptors were obtained from a woman between 50 and 59 years old with COVID-19, enrolled during active disease. The CDR3 runs from the conserved cysteine through the conserved F or W. Fields, in order: CDR3 DNA, CDR3 protein, V gene, D gene, clone size, J gene. A D gene is named only where the DNA matches it firmly. A clone size is listed for some rows: how often the clone was seen (once, few, many), or a class if it is expanded.

TGTGCCAGCAGTTACGGACAGGGGGGAAACACCATATATTTT	CASSYGQGGNTIYF	TRBV28	TRBD1	NA	TRBJ1-3
TGTGCCAGTAGTATGGATAGTCCTCCAGGCTACACTGAAGCTTTCTTT	CASSMDSPPGYTEAFF	TRBV19	NA	NA	TRBJ1-1
TGTGCCAGCAGTTACTCGATGGGACAGTACTCACCCCTCCACTTT	CASSYSMGQYSPLHF	TRBV6-6	TRBD1	NA	TRBJ1-6
TGTGCCAGCAGTGTAGCGACTAGCGGCCCCTACGAGCAGTACTTC	CASSVATSGPYEQYF	TRBV6-1	TRBD2	NA	TRBJ2-7
TGTGCCAGCAGTGGACAGGGAAGGGGCGGCACTGAAGCTTTCTTT	CASSGQGRGGTEAFF	TRBV2	TRBD1	few	TRBJ1-1
TGTGCCAGCAGTTGGGGGGATCAGGCAGATACGCAGTATTTT	CASSWGDQADTQYF	TRBV27	NA	NA	TRBJ2-3
TGTGCCAGCAGTGAGGACAGGGGAGACATTCAGTACTTC	CASSEDRGDIQYF	TRBV6-1	TRBD1	NA	TRBJ2-4
TGTGCCAGCAGCCAAGGGACAGGGTTTCGGGAGACCCAGTACTTC	CASSQGTGFRETQYF	TRBV3-1/TRBV3-2	TRBD1	few	TRBJ2-5
TGTGCCAGCAGCGTAGAGGGCAGGGGAACAGATACGCAGTATTTT	CASSVEGRGTDTQYF	TRBV9	NA	NA	TRBJ2-3
TGTGCCAGCACCCCCCTCGGGTTATCTAATGAAAAACTGTTTTTT	CASTPLGLSNEKLFF	TRBV7-2	NA	once	TRBJ1-4
TGTGCCAGCAGTTATTACACGGGACAGGGGAGTCAGCCCCAGCATTTT	CASSYYTGQGSQPQHF	TRBV6-2/TRBV6-3	TRBD1	NA	TRBJ1-5
TGTGCCAGCAGTTACTCGGGGGGGCGAGAGACCCAGTACTTC	CASSYSGGRETQYF	TRBV6-5	NA	NA	TRBJ2-5
TGTGCCAGCAGTTTGGGCAGGGGCTACGAGCAGTACTTC	CASSLGRGYEQYF	TRBV27	NA	NA	TRBJ2-7
TGTGCCAGCAGCCAATTTAGCGGGGGGCTTGGAGATACGCAGTATTTT	CASSQFSGGLGDTQYF	TRBV3-1/TRBV3-2	TRBD2	NA	TRBJ2-3
TGTGCCAGCAGCTTAGAGTACAGACGCACAGATACGCAGTATTTT	CASSLEYRRTDTQYF	TRBV11-2	NA	NA	TRBJ2-3
TGTGCCAGCAGGAGAAGGGGGATTAGAAATCAGCCCCAGCATTTT	CASRRRGIRNQPQHF	TRBV6-4	NA	NA	TRBJ1-5
TGCGCCAGCAGCCAGGGGGAAAACAATAATTCACCCCTCCACTTT	CASSQGENNNSPLHF	TRBV5-1	TRBD1	NA	TRBJ1-6
TGTGCCAGCAGCTTAGTACACAACTACGAGCAGTACTTC	CASSLVHNYEQYF	TRBV7-2	NA	once	TRBJ2-7
TGTGCCAGCAGTCGGACAGGGGTGAACACTGAAGCTTTCTTT	CASSRTGVNTEAFF	TRBV27	TRBD1	NA	TRBJ1-1
TGCGCCAGCAGCTTGGAATGGACAGGGGATTCACCCCTCCACTTT	CASSLEWTGDSPLHF	TRBV5-1	TRBD1	NA	TRBJ1-6
TGTGCCAGCAGTACGGGGGGAACTGGAAACACCATATATTTT	CASSTGGTGNTIYF	TRBV6-6	NA	NA	TRBJ1-3
TGTGCCAGTAGTACGACGGGCTATGGCTACACCTTC	CASSTTGYGYTF	TRBV19	NA	NA	TRBJ1-2
TGTGCCAGCAGTCGGGGACAGGGAAATGAGCAGTTCTTC	CASSRGQGNEQFF	TRBV12-3/TRBV12-4	TRBD1	NA	TRBJ2-1
TGTGCTAGTGGTTTGGGGGACACGAGCTCCTACAATGAGCAGTTCTTC	CASGLGDTSSYNEQFF	TRBV12-5	NA	NA	TRBJ2-1
TGTGCCAGCAGCCTGGACAGGGGGCGCACCGGGGAGCTGTTTTTT	CASSLDRGRTGELFF	TRBV7-9	TRBD1	NA	TRBJ2-2
TGTGCCAGCAGTCGCTTAGGGGCCAACACCGGGGAGCTGTTTTTT	CASSRLGANTGELFF	TRBV6-5	NA	once	TRBJ2-2
TGTGCCAGCAGTCACTCCGGGACAGGGGGCGATGGCTACACCTTC	CASSHSGTGGDGYTF	TRBV27	TRBD1	NA	TRBJ1-2
TGTGCTAGTGGTTTGGGACAAACCGAAGCTTTCTTT	CASGLGQTEAFF	TRBV12-5	NA	once	TRBJ1-1
TGTGCTAGTGGTCTTGCCCTCGGGATAGATACGCAGTATTTT	CASGLALGIDTQYF	TRBV12-5	NA	NA	TRBJ2-3
TGTGCCATCGGTACTAGCGGGGGCCAAGAGACCCAGTACTTC	CAIGTSGGQETQYF	TRBV10-3	TRBD2	NA	TRBJ2-5
TGTGCCAGCAGCGGGACAGGGTATGAGCAGTTCTTC	CASSGTGYEQFF	TRBV7-2	TRBD1	NA	TRBJ2-1
TGCGCCAGCAGCCAAGATAGGAACACTGAAGCTTTCTTT	CASSQDRNTEAFF	TRBV4-3	NA	NA	TRBJ1-1
TGCGCCAGCAGCCAAGATGGTAAACTCAATCAGCCCCAGCATTTT	CASSQDGKLNQPQHF	TRBV4-3	NA	NA	TRBJ1-5
TGTGCCTGCCACTCCGACTGGGTGGCGGGCGAGCAGTACTTC	CACHSDWVAGEQYF	TRBV30	NA	NA	TRBJ2-7
TGTGCCAGCAGCTTAGCGGGGAGGGTTAATGAGCAGTTCTTC	CASSLAGRVNEQFF	TRBV5-6	TRBD2	NA	TRBJ2-1
TGTGCCAGCAGCTTAATGGGCGGGGGAGAGCAGTACTTC	CASSLMGGGEQYF	TRBV11-2	TRBD2	NA	TRBJ2-7
TGCGCCAGCAGCTCCGGGGGGACAGGGAGGACTGAAGCTTTCTTT	CASSSGGTGRTEAFF	TRBV5-1	TRBD1	NA	TRBJ1-1
TGTGCCAGCAGCTTAGACACAGGAATCTCCTATGGCTACACCTTC	CASSLDTGISYGYTF	TRBV7-2	NA	NA	TRBJ1-2
TGTGCCAGCGTCCAGCGAGATACGCAGTATTTT	CASVQRDTQYF	TRBV2	NA	NA	TRBJ2-3
TGTGCCTGGCAGCAGGGAGGGAGGAACACCGGGGAGCTGTTTTTT	CAWQQGGRNTGELFF	TRBV30	TRBD2	NA	TRBJ2-2
TGTGCCAGCAGCCCTCATGGACAGGGGGTATGGTCCTACGAGCAGTACTTC	CASSPHGQGVWSYEQYF	TRBV5-5	TRBD1	NA	TRBJ2-7
TGTGCCACCAGTGCGAGTAGCAATCAGCCCCAGCATTTT	CATSASSNQPQHF	TRBV24-1	NA	once	TRBJ1-5
TGCAGCGTTACCTCCCGGGAGACCCAGTACTTC	CSVTSRETQYF	TRBV29-1	NA	once	TRBJ2-5
TGCGCCAGCAGCCATCTACCGATTTATGGCTACACCTTC	CASSHLPIYGYTF	TRBV4-1	NA	NA	TRBJ1-2
TGTGCCAGCAGGAGATACAGGGGTTCCTCCTACGAGCAGTACTTC	CASRRYRGSSYEQYF	TRBV27	TRBD1	once	TRBJ2-7
TGCGCCAGCAGCTTCAACAGAGATTCACCCCTCCACTTT	CASSFNRDSPLHF	TRBV5-1	NA	NA	TRBJ1-6
TGTGCCAGCAGCTTCGCCTATGGACTACACTACTCTGGGGCCAACGTCCTGACTTTC	CASSFAYGLHYSGANVLTF	TRBV5-6	NA	NA	TRBJ2-6
TGTGCCAGCAGTGATGGAGGTTACGCGAACACCGGGGAGCTGTTTTTT	CASSDGGYANTGELFF	TRBV2	NA	NA	TRBJ2-2
TGTGCCAGCAGCGCCCCGGGACAGTACACCGGGGAGCTGTTTTTT	CASSAPGQYTGELFF	TRBV13	TRBD1	NA	TRBJ2-2
TGTGCCAGTAGTGGCAGCTCTGGGGCCAACGTCCTGACTTTC	CASSGSSGANVLTF	TRBV19	NA	once	TRBJ2-6
TGTGCCAGTCGGGACAGGGGGCCTGAAAAACTGTTTTTT	CASRDRGPEKLFF	TRBV28	TRBD1	NA	TRBJ1-4
TGCAGTGCTAGTTCAGGGGGCGTTGGCAATCAGCCCCAGCATTTT	CSASSGGVGNQPQHF	TRBV20-1	TRBD1	NA	TRBJ1-5
TGTGCCACCAGTGATCCACAGGGGTTCGAGGGCTACACCTTC	CATSDPQGFEGYTF	TRBV24-1	TRBD1	NA	TRBJ1-2